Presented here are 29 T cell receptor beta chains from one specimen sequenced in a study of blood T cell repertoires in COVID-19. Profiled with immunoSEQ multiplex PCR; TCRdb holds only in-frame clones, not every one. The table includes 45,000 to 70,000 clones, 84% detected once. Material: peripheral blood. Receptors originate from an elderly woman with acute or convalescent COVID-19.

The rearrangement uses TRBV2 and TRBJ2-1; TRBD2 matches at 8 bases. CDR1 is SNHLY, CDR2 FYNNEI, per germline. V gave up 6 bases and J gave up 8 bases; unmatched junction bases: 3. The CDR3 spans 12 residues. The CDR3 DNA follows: TGTGCCAGCAGGAGCGGGGGATATGAGCAGTTCTTC. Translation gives CASRSGGYEQFF. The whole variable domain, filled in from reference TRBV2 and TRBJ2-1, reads EPEVTQTPSHQVTQMGQEVILRCVPISNHLYFYWYRQILGQKVEFLVSFYNNEISEKSEIFDDQFSVERPDGSNFTLKIRSTKLEDSAMYFCASRSGGYEQFFGPGTRLTVL.

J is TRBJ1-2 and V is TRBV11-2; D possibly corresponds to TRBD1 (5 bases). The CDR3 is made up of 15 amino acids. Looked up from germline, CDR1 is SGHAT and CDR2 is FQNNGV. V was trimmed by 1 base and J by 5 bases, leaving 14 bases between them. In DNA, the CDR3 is TGTGCCAGCAGCTTAGGGGAAGGGGCTGGTTATGGCTACACCTTC. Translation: CASSLGEGAGYGYTF.

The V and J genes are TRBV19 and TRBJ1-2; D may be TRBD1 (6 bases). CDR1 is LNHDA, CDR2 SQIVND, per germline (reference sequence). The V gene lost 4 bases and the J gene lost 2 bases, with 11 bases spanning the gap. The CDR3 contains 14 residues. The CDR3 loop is CASSRTGTNYGYTF. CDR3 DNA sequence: TGTGCCAGTAGTAGAACAGGGACCAACTATGGCTACACCTTC.

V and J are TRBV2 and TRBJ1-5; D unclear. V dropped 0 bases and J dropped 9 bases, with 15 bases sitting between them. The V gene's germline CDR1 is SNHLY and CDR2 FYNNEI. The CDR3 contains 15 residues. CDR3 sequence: CASSEAHDRLWPQHF. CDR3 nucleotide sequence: TGTGCCAGCAGTGAAGCGCATGACCGACTGTGGCCCCAGCATTTT. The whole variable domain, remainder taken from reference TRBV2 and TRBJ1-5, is EPEVTQTPSHQVTQMGQEVILRCVPISNHLYFYWYRQILGQKVEFLVSFYNNEISEKSEIFDDQFSVERPDGSNFTLKIRSTKLEDSAMYFCASSEAHDRLWPQHFGDGTRLSIL.

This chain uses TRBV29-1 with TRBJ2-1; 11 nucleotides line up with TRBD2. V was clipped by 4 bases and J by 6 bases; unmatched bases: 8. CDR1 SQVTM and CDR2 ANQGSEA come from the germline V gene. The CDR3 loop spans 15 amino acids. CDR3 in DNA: TGCAGCGTTGCCGCCGCGGGACTAGCGGCCAATGAGCAGTTCTTC. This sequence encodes CSVAAAGLAANEQFF.

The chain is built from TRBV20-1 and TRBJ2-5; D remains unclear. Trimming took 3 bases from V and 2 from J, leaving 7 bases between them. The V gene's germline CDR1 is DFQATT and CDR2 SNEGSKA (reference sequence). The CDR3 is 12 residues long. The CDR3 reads CSASARQETQYF. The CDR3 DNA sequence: TGCAGTGCTAGTGCACGGCAAGAGACCCAGTACTTC.

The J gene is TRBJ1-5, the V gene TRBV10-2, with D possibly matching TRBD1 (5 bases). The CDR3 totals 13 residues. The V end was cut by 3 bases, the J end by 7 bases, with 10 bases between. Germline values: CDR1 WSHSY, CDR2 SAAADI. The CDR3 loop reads CASSDRVAQPQHF. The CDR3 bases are TGCGCCAGCAGTGACAGGGTGGCGCAGCCCCAGCATTTT.

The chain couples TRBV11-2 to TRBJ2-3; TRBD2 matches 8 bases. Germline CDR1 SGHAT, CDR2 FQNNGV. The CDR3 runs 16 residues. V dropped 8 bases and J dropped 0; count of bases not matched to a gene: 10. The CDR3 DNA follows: TGTGCCAGCGCTCGGGGGGGATTCATTAGCACAGATACGCAGTATTTT. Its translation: CASARGGFISTDTQYF.

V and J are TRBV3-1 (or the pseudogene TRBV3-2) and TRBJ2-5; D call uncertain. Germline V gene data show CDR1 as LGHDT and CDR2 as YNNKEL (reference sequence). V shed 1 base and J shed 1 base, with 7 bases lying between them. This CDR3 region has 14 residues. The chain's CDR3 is CASSQGLRQETQYF. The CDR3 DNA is TGTGCCAGCAGCCAAGGACTGCGCCAAGAGACCCAGTACTTC.

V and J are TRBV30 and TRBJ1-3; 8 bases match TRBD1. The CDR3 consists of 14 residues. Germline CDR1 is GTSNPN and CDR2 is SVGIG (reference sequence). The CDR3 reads CAGDQTGAGNTIYF. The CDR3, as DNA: TGTGCGGGGGACCAGACAGGGGCTGGAAACACCATATATTTT.

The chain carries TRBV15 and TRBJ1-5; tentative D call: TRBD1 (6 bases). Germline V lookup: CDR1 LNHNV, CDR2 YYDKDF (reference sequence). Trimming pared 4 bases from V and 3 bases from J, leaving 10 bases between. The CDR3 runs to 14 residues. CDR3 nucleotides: TGTGCCACCAGCAACAGGGAGTCCAATCAGCCCCAGCATTTT. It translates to CATSNRESNQPQHF. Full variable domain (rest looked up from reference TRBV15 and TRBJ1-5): DAMVIQNPRYQVTQFGKPVTLSCSQTLNHNVMYWYQQKSSQAPKLLFHYYDKDFNNEADTPDNFQSRRPNTSFCFLDIRSPGLGDTAMYLCATSNRESNQPQHFGDGTRLSIL.

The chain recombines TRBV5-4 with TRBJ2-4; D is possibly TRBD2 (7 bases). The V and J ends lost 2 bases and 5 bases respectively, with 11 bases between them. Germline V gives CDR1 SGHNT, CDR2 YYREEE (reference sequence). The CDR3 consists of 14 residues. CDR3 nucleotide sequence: TGTGCCAGCAGCTTTCAGGGGAGGGAAAACATTCAGTACTTC. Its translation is CASSFQGRENIQYF. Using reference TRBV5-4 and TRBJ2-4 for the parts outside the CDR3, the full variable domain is ETGVTQSPTHLIKTRGQQVTLRCSSQSGHNTVSWYQQALGQGPQFIFQYYREEENGRGNFPPRFSGLQFPNYSSELNVNALELDDSALYLCASSFQGRENIQYFGAGTRLSVL.

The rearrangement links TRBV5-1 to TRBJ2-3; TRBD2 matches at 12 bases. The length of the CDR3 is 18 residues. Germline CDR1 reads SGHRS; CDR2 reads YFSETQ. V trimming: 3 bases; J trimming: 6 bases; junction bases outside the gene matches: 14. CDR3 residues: CASSSEKLAGGLGDTQYF. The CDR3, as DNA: TGCGCCAGCAGCTCCGAAAAACTAGCGGGGGGCCTTGGTGATACGCAGTATTTT.

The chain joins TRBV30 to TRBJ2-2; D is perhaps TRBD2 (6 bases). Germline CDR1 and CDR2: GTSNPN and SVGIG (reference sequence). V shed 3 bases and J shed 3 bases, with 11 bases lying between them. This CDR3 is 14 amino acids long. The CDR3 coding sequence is TGTGCCTGGAGGGCGGGGCCCTACACCGGGGAGCTGTTTTTT. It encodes CAWRAGPYTGELFF.

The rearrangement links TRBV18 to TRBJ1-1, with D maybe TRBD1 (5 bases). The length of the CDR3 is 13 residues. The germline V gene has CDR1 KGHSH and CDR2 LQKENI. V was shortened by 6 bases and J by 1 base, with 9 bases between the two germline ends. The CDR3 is CASSADRNTEAFF. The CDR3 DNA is TGTGCCAGCTCGGCAGACAGGAACACTGAAGCTTTCTTT.

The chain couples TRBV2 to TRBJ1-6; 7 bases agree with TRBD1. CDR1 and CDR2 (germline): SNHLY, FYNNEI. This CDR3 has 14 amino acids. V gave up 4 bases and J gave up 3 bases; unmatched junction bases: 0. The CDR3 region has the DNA TGTGCCAGCAGTGGGACAGGCTATAATTCACCCCTCCACTTT. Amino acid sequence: CASSGTGYNSPLHF.

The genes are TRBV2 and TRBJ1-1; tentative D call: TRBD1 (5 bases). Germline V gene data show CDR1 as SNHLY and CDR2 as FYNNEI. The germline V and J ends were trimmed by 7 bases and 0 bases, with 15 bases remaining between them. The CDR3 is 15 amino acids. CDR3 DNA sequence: TGTGCCAGCACGGCGGGGGGGGTCATGAACACTGAAGCTTTCTTT. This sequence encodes CASTAGGVMNTEAFF.

CDR3 nucleotides: TGCGCCAGCAGCCAAGGACAGGGCGTTTCGAACACTGAAGCTTTCTTT. Residues: CASSQGQGVSNTEAFF. The chain carries TRBV5-1 and TRBJ1-1, with 8 bases aligning to TRBD1. The V and J ends lost 4 bases and 1 base, in that order; junction bases with no gene match: 9. The CDR3 is 16 amino acids. The germline CDR1 and CDR2 sequences are SGHRS and YFSETQ.

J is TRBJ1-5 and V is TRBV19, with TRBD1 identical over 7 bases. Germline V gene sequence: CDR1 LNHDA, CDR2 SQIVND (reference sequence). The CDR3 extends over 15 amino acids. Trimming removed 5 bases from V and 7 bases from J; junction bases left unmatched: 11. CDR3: CASSRQGGLQQPQHF. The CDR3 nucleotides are TGTGCCAGTAGTCGACAGGGAGGCCTCCAGCAGCCCCAGCATTTT.

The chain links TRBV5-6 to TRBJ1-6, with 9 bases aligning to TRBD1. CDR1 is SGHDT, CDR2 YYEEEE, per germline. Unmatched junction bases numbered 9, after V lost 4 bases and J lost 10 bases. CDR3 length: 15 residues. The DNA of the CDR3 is TGTGCCAGCAGCCCCCGGGACAGGGTCCCCTCACCCCTCCACTTT. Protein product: CASSPRDRVPSPLHF.

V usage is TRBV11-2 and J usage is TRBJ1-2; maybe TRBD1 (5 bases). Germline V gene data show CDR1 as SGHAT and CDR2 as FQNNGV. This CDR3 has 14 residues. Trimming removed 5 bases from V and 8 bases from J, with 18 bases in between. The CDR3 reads CASSRGQGHGGYTF. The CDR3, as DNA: TGTGCCAGCAGCCGAGGCCAGGGCCATGGCGGCTACACCTTC.

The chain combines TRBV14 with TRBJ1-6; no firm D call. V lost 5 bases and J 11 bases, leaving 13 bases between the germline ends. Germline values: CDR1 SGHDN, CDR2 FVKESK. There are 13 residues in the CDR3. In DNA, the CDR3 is TGTGCCAGCAGCTATTCGTCCGCGGCACCCCTCCACTTT. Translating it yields CASSYSSAAPLHF. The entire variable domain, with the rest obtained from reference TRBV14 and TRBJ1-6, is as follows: EAGVTQFPSHSVIEKGQTVTLRCDPISGHDNLYWYRRVMGKEIKFLLHFVKESKQDESGMPNNRFLAERTGGTYSTLKVQPAELEDSGVYFCASSYSSAAPLHFGNGTRLTVT.

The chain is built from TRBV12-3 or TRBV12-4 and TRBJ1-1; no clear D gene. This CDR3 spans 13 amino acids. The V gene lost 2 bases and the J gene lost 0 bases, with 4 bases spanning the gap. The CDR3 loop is CASSLLVNTEAFF. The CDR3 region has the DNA TGTGCCAGCAGTTTATTAGTGAACACTGAAGCTTTCTTT.

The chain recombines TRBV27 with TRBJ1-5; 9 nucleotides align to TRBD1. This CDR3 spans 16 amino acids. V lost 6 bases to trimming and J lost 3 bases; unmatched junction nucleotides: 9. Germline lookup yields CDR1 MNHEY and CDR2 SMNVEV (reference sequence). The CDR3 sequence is CASSRVGTGLNQPQHF. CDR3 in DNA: TGTGCCAGCAGCCGCGTCGGGACAGGGCTCAATCAGCCCCAGCATTTT.

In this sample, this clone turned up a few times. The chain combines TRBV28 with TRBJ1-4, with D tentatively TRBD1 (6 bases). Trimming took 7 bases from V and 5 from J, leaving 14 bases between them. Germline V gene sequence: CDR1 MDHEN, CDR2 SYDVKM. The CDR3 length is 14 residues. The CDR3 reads CASTPGTRNEKLFF. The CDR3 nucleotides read TGTGCCAGCACCCCCGGGACACGGAATGAAAAACTGTTTTTT.

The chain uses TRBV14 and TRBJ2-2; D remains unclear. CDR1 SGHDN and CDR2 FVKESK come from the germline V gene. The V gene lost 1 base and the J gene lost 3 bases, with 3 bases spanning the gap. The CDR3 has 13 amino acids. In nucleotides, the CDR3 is TGTGCCAGCAGCCAAGCGGACACCGGGGAGCTGTTTTTT. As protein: CASSQADTGELFF. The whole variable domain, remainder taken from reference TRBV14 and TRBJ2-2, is EAGVTQFPSHSVIEKGQTVTLRCDPISGHDNLYWYRRVMGKEIKFLLHFVKESKQDESGMPNNRFLAERTGGTYSTLKVQPAELEDSGVYFCASSQADTGELFFGEGSRLTVL.

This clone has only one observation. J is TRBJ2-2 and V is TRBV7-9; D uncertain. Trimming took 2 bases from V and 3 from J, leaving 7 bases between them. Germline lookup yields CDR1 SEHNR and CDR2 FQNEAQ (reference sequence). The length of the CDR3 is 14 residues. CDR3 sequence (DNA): TGTGCCAGCAGCTTATCAGGTTACACCGGGGAGCTGTTTTTT. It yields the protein CASSLSGYTGELFF.

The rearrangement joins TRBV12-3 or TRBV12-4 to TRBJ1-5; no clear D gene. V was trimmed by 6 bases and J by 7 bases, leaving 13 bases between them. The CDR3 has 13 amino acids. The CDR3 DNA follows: TGTGCCAGCAGACCAACGGGTGAGCAGCCCCAGCATTTT. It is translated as CASRPTGEQPQHF.

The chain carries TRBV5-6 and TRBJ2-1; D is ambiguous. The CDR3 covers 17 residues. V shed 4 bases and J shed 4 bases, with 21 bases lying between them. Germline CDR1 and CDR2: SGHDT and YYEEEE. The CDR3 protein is CASSPPPYPPPYNEQFF. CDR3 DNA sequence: TGTGCCAGCAGCCCACCCCCCTATCCTCCACCTTACAATGAGCAGTTCTTC.